Listed below are T cell receptor beta chains from one sample, sequenced in a study of tumor-infiltrating lymphocytes in primary liver carcinoma. TCRdb passed the multiplex PCR reads through MiXCR, listing each CDR3 protein once. This table has about 310,000 distinct CDR3 sequences, about 50% appearing once. Sequencing used peripheral blood. These receptor sequences come from a woman aged 30 to 39 with primary liver carcinoma and hepatitis B virus infection. Each CDR3 is given with its conserved first and last residue. D genes are given only for firm matches. Clone size, where shown, is once, few, many, or a class for clones that have expanded.

J: TRBJ1-2; D: TRBD1; V: TRBV5-6; size: few; DNA: TGTGCCAGCAGCTTGGAGGGGGCCCGCCTCTATGGCTACACCTTC; CDR3: CASSLEGARLYGYTF
J: TRBJ1-1; D: -; V: TRBV11-2; size: -; DNA: TGTGCCAGCAGCTTAGTTGGTAGGGACCCGCGAGCTTTCTTT; CDR3: CASSLVGRDPRAFF
J: TRBJ1-1; D: -; V: TRBV7-8; size: few; DNA: TGTGCCAGCAACTTTCAGGGAAACACTGAAGCTTTCTTT; CDR3: CASNFQGNTEAFF
J: TRBJ2-4; D: TRBD2; V: TRBV6-2/TRBV6-3; size: -; DNA: TGTGCCAGCAGTTGGACTAGTTCGATAAACATTCAGTACTTC; CDR3: CASSWTSSINIQYF
J: TRBJ2-5; D: -; V: TRBV7-9; size: -; DNA: TGTGCCAGCAGCTTAGCGTGGCTAGAAGAGACCCAGTACTTC; CDR3: CASSLAWLEETQYF
J: TRBJ2-5; D: -; V: TRBV29-1; size: many; DNA: TGCAGCGTTGAACACCAGCAAGAGACCCAGTACTTC; CDR3: CSVEHQQETQYF
J: TRBJ2-1; D: -; V: TRBV4-2; size: many; DNA: TGTGCCAGCAGCCAAGGGACGAGATCCTACAATGAGCAGTTCTTC; CDR3: CASSQGTRSYNEQFF
J: TRBJ2-7; D: -; V: TRBV7-9; size: few; DNA: TGTGCCAGCAGCTTAGGAGACATGGACCGCTGGGGCGAGCAGTACTTC; CDR3: CASSLGDMDRWGEQYF
J: TRBJ2-2; D: TRBD2; V: TRBV12-3/TRBV12-4; size: -; DNA: TGTGCTATCGGACTAGCGGGAGGAACCGGGGAGCTGTTTTTT; CDR3: CAIGLAGGTGELFF
J: TRBJ1-2; D: -; V: TRBV12-3/TRBV12-4; size: -; DNA: TGTGCCAGCAGTTTTAACAGAATAATGGGCTACACCTTC; CDR3: CASSFNRIMGYTF
J: TRBJ2-7; D: TRBD2; V: TRBV4-1; size: -; DNA: TGCGCCAGCAGCCAAGACTACGAAGCGGGAGGACTTTACGAGCAGTACTTC; CDR3: CASSQDYEAGGLYEQYF
J: TRBJ1-2; D: TRBD1; V: TRBV11-3; size: -; DNA: TGTGCCAGCAGCTTTCAGAACAGGGGCCCTAGCTATGGCTACACCTTC; CDR3: CASSFQNRGPSYGYTF
J: TRBJ2-1; D: TRBD1; V: TRBV6-1; size: many; DNA: TGTGCCAGCAGTGAACGGGACAGGGGTTACAATGAGCAGTTCTTC; CDR3: CASSERDRGYNEQFF
J: TRBJ1-2; D: -; V: TRBV6-5; size: -; DNA: TGTGCCAGCAGTTACTCGGTGTCGAGCTGGACCGCCTCGGGCAGCTACACCTTC; CDR3: CASSYSVSSWTASGSYTF
J: TRBJ2-2; D: -; V: TRBV4-1; size: many; DNA: TGCGCCAGCAGCCAAGCTGTTCGGGGGAACACCGGGGAGCTGTTTTTT; CDR3: CASSQAVRGNTGELFF
J: TRBJ2-7; D: -; V: TRBV11-2; size: -; DNA: TGTACCAGCAGCTTAGAGTTGAGGGGTGAGCAATACTTC; CDR3: CTSSLELRGEQYF
J: TRBJ1-4; D: -; V: TRBV30; size: few; DNA: TGTGCCTGGAGTGCACAGGGATTCGGTGAAAAACTGTTTTTT; CDR3: CAWSAQGFGEKLFF
J: TRBJ2-5; D: -; V: TRBV28; size: few; DNA: TGTGCCAGCAGCCTCCTGGCGGGATGGGGAGAGACCCAGTACTTC; CDR3: CASSLLAGWGETQYF
J: TRBJ2-3; D: TRBD1; V: TRBV4-3; size: -; DNA: TGCGTCAGCAGTCGAACTTCACAGGGGGCTCAGGATACGCAGTATTTT; CDR3: CVSSRTSQGAQDTQYF
J: TRBJ2-7; D: -; V: TRBV30; size: -; DNA: TGTGCCTGGATGCCCAGGGCCGGCGAGCAGTACTTC; CDR3: CAWMPRAGEQYF
J: TRBJ1-2; D: TRBD1; V: TRBV6-5; size: many; DNA: TGTGCCAGCAGGGGGATGACAGGGACAAGTGGCTACACCTTC; CDR3: CASRGMTGTSGYTF
J: TRBJ2-3; D: TRBD2; V: TRBV5-1; size: -; DNA: TGCGCCAGCAGTGCGACTAGCGGGTGGGACACAGATATGCAGTATTTT; CDR3: CASSATSGWDTDMQYF
J: TRBJ2-1; D: TRBD2; V: TRBV14; size: -; DNA: TGTGCCAGCAGCATACTAGCGGGAGCAAATGAGCAGTTCTTC; CDR3: CASSILAGANEQFF
J: TRBJ1-2; D: -; V: TRBV28; size: -; DNA: TGTGCCAGCAGCGACGGACAGAGCCGCTATGGCTACACCTTC; CDR3: CASSDGQSRYGYTF
J: TRBJ1-1; D: -; V: TRBV10-1; size: -; DNA: TGCGTCAGCCTATGGGGGGCTGAAGCTTTCTTT; CDR3: CVSLWGAEAFF